This TCR beta chain was retrieved from a study of chemoradiotherapy in HPV16-positive cancers. Broader study findings: Functional assays defining HPV-specific T cells used only a couple of HPV16-positive patients. During treatment, candidate HPV-specific clones and E7-related motifs expanded in tumor.

This clone turned up a few times. Its antigen remains unidentified. Other nucleotide sequences in the sample specify the same CDR3. After removal of 1 base from V and 6 bases from J, the junction contained 3 bases not matched to a gene. Germline CDR1 reads SEHNR; CDR2 reads FQNEAQ (reference sequence). CDR3 length: 14 residues. The data were produced by immunoSEQ multiplex PCR, yet TCRdb's version contains in-frame clones alone and is incomplete. The sample records 9,500 to 15,000 clones, more than 75% being singletons. Repeated repertoire sampling spanned the course of chemoradiotherapy. The rearrangement joins TRBV7-9 to TRBJ2-7; 10 bases are shared with TRBD2. The sample here was blood, taken from a patient who underwent chemoradiotherapy. The source is a human donor with HPV-associated anogenital cancer. The CDR3 DNA reads as TGTGCCAGCAGCTTAGGCGGACTAGCGGCCGAGCAGTACTTC. This encodes CASSLGGLAAEQYF.